A selection of T cell receptor beta chains follows, all from one sample in a study of liver allograft versus peripheral blood T cells. One entry per CDR3 protein, called by TCRdb with MiXCR from the reads. Seen here are thousands of distinct CDR3 sequences, about a fifth observed once, and the top ten hold under 6%. The source is a human patient who had a liver transplant. Some T cells may be the graft donor's. CDR3s include the opening cysteine and the closing phenylalanine or tryptophan. The D gene is left open where the match is weak. Clone size is stated in some rows and not others, as once, few, many or a class when expanded.

NA,TRBJ1-2,NA,TRBV10-3,CAISSGSQEGYTF,TGTGCCATCAGTTCAGGGAGCCAGGAGGGCTACACCTTC
medium-sized,TRBJ1-2,NA,TRBV20-1,CSAGLGPIQYYGYTF,TGCAGTGCTGGCCTGGGGCCCATCCAATACTATGGCTACACCTTC
medium-sized,TRBJ1-1,NA,TRBV29-1,CSVEDLGRGGTEAFF,TGCAGCGTTGAAGATCTAGGGCGAGGAGGCACTGAAGCTTTCTTT
medium-sized,TRBJ1-6,NA,TRBV28,CASSWTILSSYNSPLHF,TGTGCCAGCAGTTGGACGATTCTGAGCTCCTATAATTCACCCCTCCACTTT
medium-sized,TRBJ1-6,NA,TRBV6-1,CASSELVKNSPLHF,TGTGCCAGCAGTGAACTGGTTAAGAATTCACCCCTCCACTTT
medium-sized,TRBJ1-4,NA,TRBV7-2,CASSWAQGPNEKLFF,TGTGCCAGCAGCTGGGCGCAGGGACCTAATGAAAAACTGTTTTTT
medium-sized,TRBJ1-6,NA,TRBV30,CAWSPHARGDIHSPLHF,TGTGCCTGGAGTCCACACGCCCGGGGGGATATCCATTCACCCCTCCACTTT
medium-sized,TRBJ1-6,NA,TRBV27,CASSLRGTSSYNSPLHF,TGTGCCAGCAGTCTCCGAGGTACAAGCTCCTATAATTCACCCCTCCACTTT
large,TRBJ1-3,NA,TRBV19,CASHRRGNTIYF,TGTGCCAGCCACAGGCGCGGAAACACCATATATTTT
medium-sized,TRBJ1-6,NA,TRBV20-1,CSARDLPRGVNSPLHF,TGCAGTGCTAGAGATCTTCCTCGGGGAGTCAATTCACCCCTCCACTTT
medium-sized,TRBJ2-7,NA,TRBV6-5,CASSHRVSSSYEQYF,TGTGCCAGCAGTCACCGGGTGAGCTCTTCCTACGAGCAGTACTTC
few,TRBJ2-3,TRBD2,TRBV5-4,CASSLEAGGSLDTQYF,TGTGCCAGCAGCTTGGAAGCGGGGGGGTCATTAGATACGCAGTATTTT
few,TRBJ1-4,NA,TRBV5-4,CASSLREGNEKLFF,TGTGCCAGCAGCTTGAGGGAGGGGAATGAAAAACTGTTTTTT
NA,TRBJ1-4,NA,TRBV27,CASSLKGTTDATNEKLFF,TGTGCCAGCAGCCTTAAGGGGACGACGGATGCAACTAATGAAAAACTGTTTTTT
NA,TRBJ2-5,NA,TRBV7-9,CASSYRVSAETQYF,TGTGCCAGCAGCTACAGGGTTAGTGCGGAGACCCAGTACTTC
medium-sized,TRBJ1-5,TRBD1,TRBV6-1,CASSGKGQGALQPQHF,TGTGCCAGCAGTGGAAAGGGACAGGGGGCTCTTCAGCCCCAGCATTTT
medium-sized,TRBJ2-6,NA,TRBV6-1,CASSVGDGGRNVLTF,TGTGCCAGCAGTGTTGGCGACGGGGGCCGCAATGTCCTGACTTTC
medium-sized,TRBJ2-7,NA,TRBV20-1,CSARDSRGRNYEQYF,TGCAGTGCTAGAGATAGCAGGGGACGAAACTACGAGCAGTACTTC
medium-sized,TRBJ1-2,NA,TRBV12-3/TRBV12-4,CASSRRQVMGYTF,TGTGCCAGCAGCCGTAGACAGGTGATGGGCTACACCTTC
NA,TRBJ2-3,NA,TRBV2,CASSRAGTDTQYF,TGTGCCAGCAGCCGGGCAGGCACAGATACGCAGTATTTT
NA,TRBJ2-2,NA,TRBV4-1,CASSYRDFQSGELFF,TGCGCCAGCAGCTACCGGGACTTTCAATCCGGGGAGCTGTTTTTT
medium-sized,TRBJ1-6,TRBD1,TRBV30,CASPGQGNSPLHF,TGTGCCTCACCCGGACAGGGTAATTCACCCCTCCACTTT
medium-sized,TRBJ2-7,NA,TRBV6-5,CASSYNRVSSYEQYF,TGTGCCAGCAGTTACAACAGGGTCAGCTCCTACGAGCAGTACTTC
large,TRBJ2-1,NA,TRBV29-1,CSAAPGNNEQFF,TGCAGCGCCGCTCCGGGCAACAATGAGCAGTTCTTC
NA,TRBJ1-1,TRBD1,TRBV9,CASTPGQGRGLNTEAFF,TGTGCCAGCACCCCCGGACAGGGACGGGGTCTGAACACTGAAGCTTTCTTT
medium-sized,TRBJ1-1,TRBD1,TRBV12-3/TRBV12-4,CASTTTGVNTEAFF,TGTGCCAGCACCACGACAGGGGTTAACACTGAAGCTTTCTTT
NA,TRBJ2-3,NA,TRBV28,CASSLISTDTQYF,TGTGCCAGCAGTTTGATCTCCACAGATACGCAGTATTTT
NA,TRBJ2-7,NA,TRBV15,CATSSSRTMHEQYF,TGTGCCACCAGCAGTTCGAGGACGATGCACGAGCAGTACTTC
medium-sized,TRBJ2-1,NA,TRBV18,CASSAIGDEQFF,TGTGCCAGCTCAGCCATAGGCGATGAGCAGTTCTTC
NA,TRBJ1-5,TRBD1,TRBV27,CASSLLWDRGGQPQHF,TGTGCCAGCAGTTTATTGTGGGACAGGGGTGGCCAGCCCCAGCATTTT
few,TRBJ2-1,TRBD1,TRBV3-1,CASSRWDRDNEQFF,TGTGCCAGCAGCCGGTGGGACAGGGACAATGAGCAGTTCTTC
medium-sized,TRBJ1-2,NA,TRBV7-9,CATISGRGAYGYTF,TGTGCCACGATCTCGGGGCGGGGGGCCTATGGCTACACCTTC
medium-sized,TRBJ1-6,NA,TRBV3-1,CASSHGGHLVIENSPLHF,TGTGCCAGCAGCCACGGGGGGCACTTAGTAATCGAGAATTCACCCCTCCACTTT
NA,TRBJ1-4,TRBD1,TRBV24-1,CATSDDGQGGEKLFF,TGTGCCACCAGTGACGATGGACAGGGAGGTGAAAAACTGTTTTTT
NA,TRBJ2-3,NA,TRBV6-1,CASRRGAADTQYF,TGTGCCAGCAGAAGGGGAGCGGCAGATACGCAGTATTTT
NA,TRBJ2-1,NA,TRBV7-3,CVSSLDSYNEQFF,TGTGTCAGCAGCCTAGACTCCTACAATGAGCAGTTCTTC
NA,TRBJ1-1,NA,TRBV6-7,CASSFTGMGDNTEAFF,TGTGCCAGCAGCTTTACAGGGATGGGAGATAACACTGAAGCTTTCTTT
NA,TRBJ1-2,NA,TRBV11-3,CASSLDPRGAGGYTF,TGTGCCAGCAGCTTAGACCCCAGGGGCGCTGGGGGCTACACCTTC
few,TRBJ1-6,NA,TRBV11-2,CASSSMGPPLHF,TGTGCCAGCAGCTCTATGGGTCCACCCCTCCACTTT
medium-sized,TRBJ1-2,NA,TRBV5-6,CASSLSLGQRGYTF,TGTGCCAGCAGCTTGTCCCTGGGGCAACGGGGCTACACCTTC
medium-sized,TRBJ2-7,NA,TRBV10-3,CAISESDSLYEQYF,TGTGCCATCAGTGAGTCGGATAGCCTCTACGAGCAGTACTTC
few,TRBJ1-1,NA,TRBV2,CASSDGLMNTEAFF,TGTGCCAGCAGTGATGGACTAATGAACACTGAAGCTTTCTTT
medium-sized,TRBJ2-2,TRBD2,TRBV15,CATSVRLAWAGELFF,TGTGCCACCAGTGTTAGACTAGCGTGGGCCGGGGAGCTGTTTTTT
medium-sized,TRBJ2-3,NA,TRBV12-5,CASAIGKPTDTQYF,TGTGCTAGTGCCATTGGGAAACCCACAGATACGCAGTATTTT
few,TRBJ1-1,NA,TRBV27,CASSLSSFWGRDTEAFF,TGTGCCAGCAGTTTATCTAGTTTCTGGGGGCGGGACACTGAAGCTTTCTTT
NA,TRBJ1-1,NA,TRBV20-1,CSASLTDEAFF,TGCAGTGCTAGCTTGACAGATGAAGCTTTCTTT
medium-sized,TRBJ2-1,NA,TRBV7-2,CASSLGPGSYNEQFF,TGTGCCAGCAGCCTTGGGCCAGGCTCCTACAATGAGCAGTTCTTC
medium-sized,TRBJ2-7,TRBD1,TRBV15,CATSIRQGNEQYF,TGTGCCACCAGCATTAGACAGGGCAACGAGCAGTACTTC